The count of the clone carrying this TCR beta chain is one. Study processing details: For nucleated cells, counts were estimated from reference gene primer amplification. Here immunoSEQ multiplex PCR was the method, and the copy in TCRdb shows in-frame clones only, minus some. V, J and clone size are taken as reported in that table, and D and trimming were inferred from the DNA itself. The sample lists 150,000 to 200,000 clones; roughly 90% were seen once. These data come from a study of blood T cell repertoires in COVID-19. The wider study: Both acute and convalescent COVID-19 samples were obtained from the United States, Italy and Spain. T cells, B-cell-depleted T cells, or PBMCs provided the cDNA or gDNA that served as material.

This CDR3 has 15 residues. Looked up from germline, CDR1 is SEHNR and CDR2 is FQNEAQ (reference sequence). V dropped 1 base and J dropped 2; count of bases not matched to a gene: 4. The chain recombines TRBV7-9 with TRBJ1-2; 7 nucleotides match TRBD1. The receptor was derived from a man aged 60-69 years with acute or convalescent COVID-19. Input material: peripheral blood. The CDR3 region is CASSLDQGGNYGYTF. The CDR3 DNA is TGTGCCAGCAGCTTAGATCAGGGGGGCAACTATGGCTACACCTTC.